A single sample gave rise to the 13 T cell receptor beta chains below, sequenced in a study of blood T cell repertoires in COVID-19 (dated by TCRdb to 2018 to 2020). Library construction relied on the immunoSEQ multiplex PCR assay. In its TCRdb copy, this immuneACCESS table keeps in-frame sequences only and misses some clones. Where compared with another copy, unresolved V genes explain less than half of these, and the others have no known cause. Recorded for this sample are 130,000 or so clones; roughly 72% of them occurred a single time. The top ten clones comprise under 14% of the sample. What was sequenced was peripheral blood. These receptors were obtained from a human donor in a cohort sampled during active COVID-19.

The chain combines TRBV19 with TRBJ1-6; possible D gene TRBD1, 5 bases. V was shortened by 5 bases and J by 14 bases, with 16 bases between the two germline ends. CDR3 length: 13 amino acids. From germline, CDR1 is LNHDA and CDR2 SQIVND (reference sequence). CDR3 sequence: CASSGQPGGALHF. The CDR3, as DNA: TGTGCCAGTAGTGGGCAACCCGGAGGGGCCCTCCACTTT.

The rearrangement links TRBV6-2 or TRBV6-3 to TRBJ1-2; 7 bases agree with TRBD1. The junction had 2 bases not matched to a gene; V was cut back by 5 bases and J by 5 bases. The germline CDR1 and CDR2 sequences are MNHEY and SVGEGT. The CDR3 sequence is 12 residues long. The CDR3, as DNA: TGTGCCAGCAGTCTACAGGGGTATGGCTACACCTTC. It translates to CASSLQGYGYTF.

This clone was seen only once. The chain couples TRBV7-6 to TRBJ2-2; the D gene is possibly TRBD2 (6 bases). CDR3 length equals 16 residues. Looked up from germline, CDR1 is SGHVS and CDR2 is FNYEAQ. The CDR3 loop reads CATKLTGARNTGELFF. The CDR3 DNA sequence: TGTGCTACCAAGCTTACGGGAGCGCGGAACACCGGGGAGCTGTTTTTT.

This chain links TRBV30 with TRBJ1-1; tentatively, D is TRBD1 (6 bases). Trimming took off 8 bases at V and 0 bases at J, with 10 bases between the two ends. The CDR3 length is 12 residues. Germline V gives CDR1 GTSNPN, CDR2 SVGIG (reference sequence). In nucleotides, the CDR3 is TGTGCCGCTGGACAGATGAACACTGAAGCTTTCTTT. It is translated as CAAGQMNTEAFF.

The chain combines TRBV2 with TRBJ2-1; 12 bases are shared with TRBD2. The CDR3 sequence is 15 residues long. After removal of 4 bases from V and 4 bases from J, the junction contained 2 bases not matched to a gene. Germline values: CDR1 SNHLY, CDR2 FYNNEI. The CDR3 sequence: CASSGGLAGYNEQFF. CDR3 in DNA: TGTGCCAGCAGTGGCGGACTAGCGGGGTACAATGAGCAGTTCTTC.

The chain is built from TRBV29-1 and TRBJ1-5, with 8 bases lining up with TRBD1. Germline assignment: CDR1 SQVTM and CDR2 ANQGSEA. The CDR3 runs 13 residues. J was trimmed by 3 bases and V by 6 bases; bases with no gene match: 4. CDR3 nucleotides: TGCAGCGTCGGACAGGGCTACAATCAGCCCCAGCATTTT. It yields the protein CSVGQGYNQPQHF. Full variable domain (missing parts from reference TRBV29-1 and TRBJ1-5): SAVISQKPSRDICQRGTSLTIQCQVDSQVTMMFWYRQQPGQSLTLIATANQGSEATYESGFVIDKFPISRPNLTFSTLTVSNMSPEDSSIYLCSVGQGYNQPQHFGDGTRLSIL.

This chain joins TRBV25-1 and TRBJ1-5; perhaps TRBD1 as D (6 bases). Germline V gives CDR1 MGHDK, CDR2 SYGVNS. Trimming removed 6 bases from V and 0 bases from J, with 15 bases in between. The CDR3 runs 16 residues. The CDR3 nucleotides read TGTGCCAGCAGCGTTGGGTGGGACAATAGCAATCAGCCCCAGCATTTT. It codes for CASSVGWDNSNQPQHF.

The chain carries TRBV5-1 and TRBJ1-1, with 10 bases matching TRBD1. In germline, CDR1 is SGHRS, CDR2 YFSETQ. V was clipped by 4 bases and J by 6 bases; unmatched bases: 15. This CDR3 is 17 amino acids long. CDR3 sequence: CASSPVPGQGTKAEAFF. DNA for the CDR3: TGCGCCAGCAGCCCTGTCCCGGGACAGGGGACGAAGGCTGAAGCTTTCTTT.

V and J are TRBV28 and TRBJ2-7; 8 nucleotides align to TRBD2. V shed 4 bases, J shed 3 bases, and the junction held 8 bases outside the gene matches. CDR1 is MDHEN and CDR2 is SYDVKM in the germline V gene. The CDR3 has 15 residues. As DNA, the CDR3 is TGTGCCAGCAGTTCGGGGGGGCAGCTGGGCTACGAGCAGTACTTC. Protein: CASSSGGQLGYEQYF.

This clone was recorded a few times. The chain links TRBV6-5 to TRBJ1-5, with TRBD1 as a possible D gene (5 bases). V lost 5 bases and J lost 6, with 17 bases in between. Per germline, CDR1 MNHEY and CDR2 SVGAGI. The CDR3 sequence is 15 residues long. The DNA of the CDR3 is TGTGCCAGCAGTAGAAGTGGAGGGGAGGGTCAGCCCCAGCATTTT. Protein product: CASSRSGGEGQPQHF.

This clone has only one observation. The J gene is TRBJ1-2, the V gene TRBV2, with D perhaps TRBD1 (6 bases). V lost 7 bases and J 5 bases, leaving 20 bases between the germline ends. This CDR3 is 15 amino acids long. Germline values: CDR1 SNHLY, CDR2 FYNNEI. The CDR3 DNA follows: TGTGCCAGCACCCCCGGGACAAATATTGGTTATGGCTACACCTTC. Its protein is CASTPGTNIGYGYTF.

The J gene is TRBJ1-1, the V gene TRBV2; the match to TRBD1 covers 7 bases. This CDR3 has 12 amino acids. V lost 6 bases to trimming and J lost 10 bases; unmatched junction nucleotides: 8. Germline CDR1 and CDR2: SNHLY and FYNNEI. The CDR3 bases are TGTGCCAGCAGGGAGACAGGGACGGTAGCTTTCTTT. Its translation is CASRETGTVAFF.

The CDR3 coding sequence is TGCGCCAGCAGCAAGGGGACAGTAGGTACTGAAGCTTTCTTT. Translating it yields CASSKGTVGTEAFF. This chain connects TRBV4-1 to TRBJ1-1, with 7 bases matching TRBD1. Germline CDR1 is MGHRA and CDR2 is YSYEKL. The CDR3 has 14 amino acids. The trim removed 5 bases at V and 5 bases at J, leaving 8 bases unmatched.